This T cell receptor (beta chain) was recorded in a study of CD8+ T cells in alopecia areata. Study-wide results and caveats: Alphabeta T cells residing in normal skin are also sequenced in scalp samples. Lesional scalp displayed greater clonality than normal scalp, most notably in alopecia totalis/universalis.

Details on this clone: Its antigen remains unknown.

The CDR3 sequence is 16 residues long. CDR1 and CDR2 from the germline V gene are SGDLS and YYNGEE. With 1 base clipped from V and 1 base from J, the junction kept 6 bases outside the gene matches. Investigators isolated RNA and reverse transcribed it into cDNA to act as the sequencing template. Libraries were prepared by immunoSEQ multiplex PCR; TCRdb keeps only in-frame clonotypes and omits some of them. Counted here are 90,000 to 120,000 clones, over 55% occurring once; the ten biggest clones make up 20% to 30%. This clonotype was sampled from a human donor with alopecia areata. This sequence joins TRBV9 and TRBJ2-3, with 7 positions matching TRBD2. The sequenced material came from NKG2D-low CD8+ T cells sorted from blood. The CDR3 sequence is CASSVFAGEGTDTQYF. The CDR3 region has the DNA TGTGCCAGCAGCGTATTTGCGGGAGAGGGCACAGATACGCAGTATTTT.